The source of this T cell receptor beta chain is a study of shared clonotypes between healthy human individuals. Study findings and constraints: When naive CD4 clonotypes were compared across a handful of donors, around 5% were shared. Estimated richness was generally greater in naive than memory subsets.

Selected positively for CCR7 and CD45RO-negative, naive CD8 cells excluded terminally differentiated effector memory CD45RA+ cells. Assay: immunoSEQ multiplex PCR; the TCRdb copy retains only in-frame clones and omits some. The sample carries roughly 2.1 million clones, more than 85% recorded once. As to this clone: Its antigen remains unknown.

Germline V gene data show CDR1 as MRHNA and CDR2 as SNTAGT. This CDR3 contains 16 residues. V shed 5 bases, J shed 2 bases, and the junction held 7 bases outside the gene matches. The sequencing input was naive CD8+ T cells from PBMCs. This receptor was taken from a man younger than 30 in good health. Some clones in this sample may be carry-over from other donors' samples. The rearrangement uses TRBV6-4 and TRBJ2-1; 9 bases are a match to TRBD2. The CDR3 is CASSRRSSGTYNEQFF. In DNA form, the CDR3 reads TGTGCCAGCAGTCGACGGTCTAGCGGGACCTACAATGAGCAGTTCTTC.